This T cell receptor beta chain was obtained from a study of shared clonotypes between healthy human individuals. V shed 7 bases and J shed 6 bases, with 9 bases lying between them. Per the germline V gene, CDR1 is ENHRY and CDR2 is SYGVKD. The CDR3 totals 11 residues. Profiled with immunoSEQ multiplex PCR; TCRdb holds only in-frame clones, not every one. The sample has 700,000 or so clones; less than 80% are singletons. Material: memory CD4+ T cells sorted from blood. Stated subset: CD45RA-negative fraction. The origin of this receptor is a woman aged 25 to 45 in good health. The chain joins TRBV10-3 to TRBJ1-1; the D is unclear. As DNA, the CDR3 is TGTGCCATCACCGGAGGGTCTGAAGCTTTCTTT. Residues: CAITGGSEAFF.